This T cell receptor (beta chain) was obtained from a study of cytomegalovirus exposure and HLA in healthy donors (dated by TCRdb to 2015 to 2018). At the level of the whole study: According to an earlier analysis of 587 of the donors, about 179 million T cells yielded roughly 110 million unique TCR beta sequences and approximately 300 Gb of sequence data. An early release covering just under 650 HLA-typed donors comprised about 320 gigabases of sequencing data and approximately 85 million unique TCR sequences. The genetic ancestry cluster associated with self-reported Caucasian donors included approximately 85% of the 300 to 450 genotyped donors. The study aimed to test whether signatures of past pathogen exposure could be identified by cataloging public T cell receptors. The study profiled the T cell repertoires of 500 to 800 subjects by immunosequencing and related them to cytomegalovirus serostatus. Besides the first cohort of some 670 subjects, a separate validation cohort made up of 90 to 150 different subjects was used. To predict cytomegalovirus infection status, the study brought together high-throughput TCR immunosequencing, statistical association of individual TCRs with disease status, and machine learning. To study patterns of TCR occurrence, a later analysis re-analyzed previously published TCR beta repertoires from 666 donors and added high-resolution HLA genotyping. Rather than drawing on any new phenotypic data, the later analysis identified candidate immune exposures from TCR beta sequences and the way those sequences occurred across donors. An earlier analysis of approximately 640 of the donors applied high-throughput TCR beta sequencing to assess whether each TCR beta V gene segment acted as functional or pseudogenic. Donor age, sex, ethnicity and CMV serostatus were compiled alongside the repertoire data. In a later genetic analysis, genome-wide SNP genotypes for about 55% of the 666 donors were used, and that subset was treated as a discovery cohort. Every discovery cohort repertoire had been produced on one sequencing platform. Both class I and class II loci were covered by HLA typing, at four-digit resolution. The number of typed donors differed by locus: roughly 629-640 for A, B, C, DRB1 and DQB1; 500 to 550 for DQA1; over 600 for DPA1; and roughly 470 for DPB1. Several DR-DQ haplotypes were handled as single units for association and clustering because linkage in the cohort was strong. Among some 400 genotyped donors of the cohort, an average of approximately 200,000 unique TCR beta nucleotide sequences was sequenced per donor, of which about 19% were non-productive. Overall results and qualifications from the work: HLA typing was unavailable for some donors at each locus, so association tests used only the typed subset. The classifier was reported to diagnose cytomegalovirus status with high specificity and sensitivity in both the original cohort and the validation cohort. A further reported finding was that TCR beta sequences accurately predicted the HLA-A and HLA-B alleles for most subjects in the first cohort. Presence/absence analyses assumed roughly uniform sequencing depth across donors, an assumption that may not hold. The cohort was sequenced for TCR beta chains only, and without alpha or paired-chain data the features that could be detected were limited. A later analysis found that HLA-associated TCR beta chains were more clonally expanded and had lower generation probabilities than equally common non-associated chains. In vitro tests confirmed that three of the cytomegalovirus-associated TCR beta chains recognize cytomegalovirus antigens. According to a later analysis, TCR association rates differed among HLA loci, with DRB1 alleles showing the most associated TCRs and HLA-C alleles showing the fewest. The authors suggested that the approach could potentially be generalized to other disease states and immunological phenotypes. In a later analysis, several top co-occurrence clusters were reported to appear linked to parvovirus B19, influenza, CMV and Epstein-Barr virus. Most TCR sequences were observed very rarely across donors, whereas some public TCRs were present in many individuals. A later genetic analysis reported fewer N-insertions in productive TCRs among donors in an Asian-associated ancestry cluster than the roughly 670-donor mean. The study listed 150 to 200 TCR beta chains as associated with cytomegalovirus. A later analysis associated 16,951 TCR beta sequences with specific HLA alleles at a false discovery rate of 0.05. When HLA alleles, especially DR and DQ, strongly co-occurred, attributing TCR associations to individual alleles was difficult. Correlated functional status among segregating V segments might be attributable to linkage disequilibrium, but an unknown experimental factor could not be ruled out. Approximately 18 rarely observed V segments, including chromosome 9 orphons, were excluded from the earlier analysis of several hundred of the donors because counts were too low. Some IMGT-functional V segments, including TRBV6-2 and TRBV6-3, could not be told apart with the 87-base-pair reads, so those segments were excluded. V-gene and J-gene trimming of TCR beta chains was associated with a missense DCLRE1C variant in a later genetic analysis, and the association was replicated in an independent cohort. Broadly in line with IMGT annotations, most TCR beta V segments showed up in productive rearrangements about 87% or about 30% of the time in an earlier analysis of 450 to 750 of the donors. The only immune exposure information available for the cohort was CMV serostatus. A later analysis found that most CMV-associated TCR beta chains appeared HLA-restricted, with HLA associations seemingly driven largely by CMV exposure. A cluster of highly shared sequence variants was judged likely to be a technical artifact of the sequencing pipeline.

The protocol used for the library was the immunoSEQ multiplex PCR assay. For the multiplex PCR, a mixture combining 60 forward primers for TCR Vbeta segments and 13 reverse primers for TCR Jbeta segments was used. A multiplex PCR assay on genomic DNA amplified the CDR3 region of rearranged TCR beta genes. On the Illumina HiSeq System, the amplified TCR beta libraries were sequenced as 87-base-pair reads. As for the authors' bioinformatics: In a later analysis, roughly 80 million unique TCR beta chains were counted across the 500 to 850 repertoires, and approximately 11 million of these chains were shared by at least two donors. A nearest-neighbor algorithm error-corrected the raw reads and collapsed the reads into unique sequences, merging closely related sequences to remove PCR and sequencing errors. CDR3 sequences were aligned to IMGT reference sequences to assign V, D and J gene segments. Each retained sequence needed at least a six-nucleotide match to both a V gene segment and a J gene segment. Rearrangements were called productive when the CDR3 lacked stop codons and stayed in frame with V and J; all others were non-productive. CDR3 was defined according to IMGT convention as the region running from the second conserved V-encoded cysteine to the conserved J-encoded phenylalanine. The earlier analysis of 550 to 650 of the donors excluded any sequence lacking an unambiguous match to a single V gene segment. An earlier analysis of just under 600 of the donors called V segments functional above 56.7% productive rearrangements and segregating when the between-donor standard deviation exceeded 5%. A statistical classification framework was built to diagnose cytomegalovirus status from the catalog of TCR beta chain sequences. A later analysis assigned V and J genes by comparing TCR nucleotide sequences with IMGT/GENE-DB human TR gene sequences. A later analysis assigned CDR3 sequences and most-parsimonious VDJ recombination scenarios with the TCRdist pipeline. In a later analysis, every TCR beta chain was defined by the combination of its CDR3 amino acid sequence and its V-gene family, and reads without a unique V-gene family were dropped. A later analysis removed 592 highly shared, low-generation-probability nucleotide sequences to deal with suspected cross-contamination and a sequencing artifact. In a later analysis, a clonal expansion index for each public chain was calculated from normalized within-repertoire ranks of inferred template counts. Generation probabilities in a later analysis came from a VDJ recombination model fitted to out-of-frame rearrangements, and those results were checked against IGoR. In a later analysis, TCR-TCR, TCR-HLA and TCR-CMV co-occurrence was scored with hypergeometric tests, and a repertoire-size bias correction was applied to TCR pairs. In a later analysis, false discovery rates were estimated by permuting HLA or CMV assignments 20 times. In a later analysis, co-occurring TCRs were grouped using DBSCAN, with TCRdist sequence similarity added in when clustering inside HLA-allele-positive subsets. Repertoires with fewer than 30,000 or more than 120,000 public chains, plus five repertoires with anomalous nucleotide sharing, were excluded from co-occurrence clustering. Drawn from immuneACCESS, this table holds only the in-frame rearrangements with V and J called that TCRdb kept. Clones are partly lost; checked studies trace under half to an unresolved V gene and leave the rest unexplained. V and J calls and clone size are as listed in that table; D and trimming were resolved from the DNA. The sample records about 160,000 clones, 65% to 80% of which are singletons. The ten largest clones represent around 3% of the sample.

V loses 2 bases, J loses 8 bases, and the germline ends lie 8 bases apart. Measured from the cysteine to the phenylalanine, the CDR3 is 12 residues long. The kept DNA is CDR3 alone, 36 bases in frame from the first base. Based on the germline V gene (reference sequence), the CDR1 and CDR2 sequences are SGHNT and YYREEE. The cohort comprised some 730 healthy bone marrow donors. All cohort members were sampled while nominally healthy, although unrecorded immune exposures were likely present. The donor was CMV seropositive and belonged to the group of 250 to 300 seropositive cohort members. Every donor gave a peripheral blood sample, and the peripheral blood mononuclear cells from that sample were used for TCR beta sequencing. Genomic DNA was extracted from the blood cell samples with the Qiagen DNeasy Blood Extraction Kit. Details on this clone: There is no known antigen for this receptor. Base quality data are lacking; no much larger clone is found one base away.

This TCR came from a woman in her 50s in good health and CMV-seropositive. Sequenced: PBMCs. The V and J segments used are TRBV5-4 and TRBJ2-1, with the D gene not confidently named. The bases read TGTGCCAGCAGCTTCGAGCTTTATGAGCAGTTCTTC. Its translation reads: CASSFELYEQFF.